The present T cell receptor (beta chain) was sequenced within a study of spatial heterogeneity in lung cancer. At the level of the study: Patients with untreated early-stage non-small cell lung cancer, numbering 72, were the donors. Where present, follow-up PBMC were sequenced a median of around two years after resection. Beta-chain sequences were consistently detected more often than alpha-chain sequences.

This sample's time point: blood at routine non-recurrence follow-up after resection. Sequencing was performed on whole RNA extracted from tumor and nontumor lung tissue, or from frozen PBMC, and the material was left unsorted. TCRdb recomputed calls from the 5' RACE reads with MiXCR, one row per CDR3 protein. Of about 120,000 distinct CDR3 sequences listed, 12% are singletons. CDR1 and CDR2 from the germline V gene are MNHEY and SVGAGI. This CDR3 has 17 amino acids. V was shortened by 6 bases and J by 0 bases, with 18 bases between the two germline ends. This sample comprised PBMCs, obtained at follow-up. This chain joins TRBV6-5 and TRBJ2-4; D may be TRBD2 (5 bases). The origin of this receptor is a male donor with early-stage non-small cell lung cancer. CDR3: CASSSLRGLLAKNIQYF. DNA of the CDR3: TGTGCCAGCAGCTCTCTCCGTGGACTCTTAGCCAAAAACATTCAGTACTTC.